These T cell receptor beta chains were read from a single sample in a study of cytomegalovirus exposure and HLA in healthy donors. Generated by immunoSEQ multiplex PCR, the TCRdb table keeps only in-frame clones and is missing some. The table includes about 88,000 clones, about 90% detected once. The sample consisted of PBMCs. The receptors here all came from a young man in good health and CMV-seronegative. Both conserved end residues are part of each CDR3. A D gene is named only where the DNA matches it firmly. The size entry is marked missing in some rows and otherwise reads once, few, many or a size class.

D gene	V gene	clone size	J gene	CDR3 DNA	CDR3 protein
TRBD2	TRBV19	.	TRBJ2-5	TGTGCCAGTAGTCCGGGAGGGGGGCCGGGGCAAGAGACCCAGTACTTC	CASSPGGGPGQETQYF
TRBD2	TRBV7-7	.	TRBJ2-3	TGTGCCAGCAGCTCCACTAGCGGGAGGGAGGGCACAGATACGCAGTATTTT	CASSSTSGREGTDTQYF
.	TRBV28	once	TRBJ1-6	TGTGCCAGCAAAACCCTATTCACTACCTATTCACCCCTCCACTTT	CASKTLFTTYSPLHF
TRBD1	TRBV28	.	TRBJ1-2	TGTGCCAGCAGTCTATATGGACAGGGGAGGTATGGCTACACCTTC	CASSLYGQGRYGYTF
TRBD2	TRBV18	.	TRBJ2-2	TGTGCCAGCTCACCACGGGCGGGAGGAGGAACCGGGGAGCTGTTTTTT	CASSPRAGGGTGELFF
TRBD1	TRBV19	.	TRBJ1-1	TGTGCCAGTAGTTGGGCAGGGGGCGCGATTAGCCCTGAAGCTTTCTTT	CASSWAGGAISPEAFF
.	TRBV11-2	.	TRBJ2-7	TGTGCCAGCAGGGGACTTACTATATCCTACGAGCAGTACTTC	CASRGLTISYEQYF
.	TRBV28	.	TRBJ1-5	TGTGCCAGCAGTAGGGGTATCAGCAATCAGCCCCAGCATTTT	CASSRGISNQPQHF
.	TRBV18	.	TRBJ1-5	TGTGCCAGCTCACCCACCCGGACAGTTGGCCTAAATCAGCCCCAGCATTTT	CASSPTRTVGLNQPQHF
TRBD1	TRBV2	.	TRBJ1-2	TGTGCCAGCAGTGAAAGCCCGGGACAGGGGGAAGACTATGGCTACACCTTC	CASSESPGQGEDYGYTF
.	TRBV7-8	.	TRBJ1-4	TGTGCCAGCAGCTTAAAGCGGGACACCTTAGAAAAACTGTTTTTT	CASSLKRDTLEKLFF
.	TRBV7-2	.	TRBJ1-2	TGTGCCAGCACCCTAGGGGGATTCTATGGCTACACCTTC	CASTLGGFYGYTF
TRBD2	TRBV19	.	TRBJ2-2	TGTGCCAGTAGTTCTAGCGGGATGACCGGGGAGCTGTTTTTT	CASSSSGMTGELFF
TRBD1	TRBV5-8	.	TRBJ2-7	TGTGCCAGCAGCATAAGGACAGGGAGTTTCTCCTACGAGCAGTACTTC	CASSIRTGSFSYEQYF
.	TRBV7-2	.	TRBJ2-3	TGTGCCAGCAGCCCGCGACTCGGGGTGGATACGCAGTATTTT	CASSPRLGVDTQYF
.	TRBV7-9	.	TRBJ2-7	TGTGCCAGCAGCTCAGAAATCACCTCCTACGAGCAGTACTTC	CASSSEITSYEQYF
.	TRBV4-2	.	TRBJ1-4	.	CASSTSGNEKLFF
.	TRBV12-5	.	TRBJ1-1	TGTGCTAGTGGTTCGACTAGTCGCACTGAAGCTTTCTTT	CASGSTSRTEAFF
TRBD2	TRBV6-5	.	TRBJ2-7	TGTGCCAGCAGGGGAAACCTAGCGGGCTACTACGAGCAGTACTTC	CASRGNLAGYYEQYF
TRBD1	TRBV28	.	TRBJ1-2	TGTGCCAGCAGTGCAGGGGGCGGCTATGGCTACACCTTC	CASSAGGGYGYTF
.	TRBV9	.	TRBJ1-4	TGTGCCAGCGGAGCCCCCCCTTTTTTT	CASGAPPFF
TRBD1	TRBV11-2	.	TRBJ1-2	TGTGCCAGCAGCAAAATCCGGGACAGCTATGGCTACACCTTC	CASSKIRDSYGYTF
.	TRBV18	.	TRBJ2-7	TGTGCCAGCTCACCAACGAAGACTACTTCCTACGAGCAGTACTTC	CASSPTKTTSYEQYF
TRBD1	TRBV9	.	TRBJ1-3	TGTGCCAGCAGCTTGACAGGGAACTCTGGAAACACCATATATTTT	CASSLTGNSGNTIYF
.	TRBV6-5	.	TRBJ2-1	TGTGCCAGCAGGAAACAGGGAATCAACAATGAGCAGTTCTTC	CASRKQGINNEQFF
.	TRBV11-3	.	TRBJ2-7	TGTGCCAGCAGCTTAGGCAGAAATTATGAGCAGTACTTC	CASSLGRNYEQYF
TRBD2	TRBV5-1	.	TRBJ2-7	TGCGCCAGCAGCTTGGGGGGACTAGCGACCTACGAGCAGTACTTC	CASSLGGLATYEQYF
.	TRBV27	.	TRBJ1-1	TGTGCCAGCAGTTATACCCCTCGGAGGAACACTGAAGCTTTCTTT	CASSYTPRRNTEAFF
.	TRBV2	.	TRBJ1-1	TGTGCCAGCAGAGAGATGAACACTGAAGCTTTCTTT	CASREMNTEAFF
.	TRBV6-1	.	TRBJ1-5	TGTGCCAGCAGTGTAACCAGGAATCAGCCCCAGCATTTT	CASSVTRNQPQHF
TRBD1	TRBV5-1	.	TRBJ2-2	TGCGCCAGCAGCTCGGACAGGGTTCTAAGCACCGGGGAGCTGTTTTTT	CASSSDRVLSTGELFF
TRBD1	TRBV25-1	.	TRBJ1-1	TGTGCCAGCAGTGAATCAGGGGGGAACACTGAAGCTTTCTTT	CASSESGGNTEAFF
.	TRBV11-2	.	TRBJ2-7	TGTGCCAGCAGCCCAGCGGGCGGCCTCCCCTACGAGCAGTACTTC	CASSPAGGLPYEQYF
.	TRBV14	.	TRBJ2-6	TGTGCCAGCAGCCAGATGACAGGTGGTTTCTCTGGGGCCAACGTCCTGACTTTC	CASSQMTGGFSGANVLTF
TRBD1	TRBV30	.	TRBJ2-2	TGTGCCTGTGGAGAAGGGACAGGGATGGACACCGGGGAGCTGTTTTTT	CACGEGTGMDTGELFF
TRBD1	TRBV27	.	TRBJ2-6	TGTGCCAGCAGTCTAGGGACAGGGATAGCTGGGGCCAACGTCCTGACTTTC	CASSLGTGIAGANVLTF
TRBD2	TRBV5-1	.	TRBJ2-2	TGCGCCAGCAGCCGGACTAGCGGGAGAAGCACCGGGGAGCTGTTTTTT	CASSRTSGRSTGELFF
.	TRBV9	once	TRBJ1-1	TGTGCCAGCAGCGTAGGGACATTACTTGGGAACACTGAAGCTTTCTTT	CASSVGTLLGNTEAFF
TRBD2	TRBV19	.	TRBJ2-3	TGTGCCAGCCGACTAGCTGGGGATACGCAGTATTTT	CASRLAGDTQYF
TRBD2	TRBV7-6	.	TRBJ2-7	TGTGCCAGCAGCTTGGGGGTAGCGGGAGGGTCAGGTTCCTACGAGCAGTACTTC	CASSLGVAGGSGSYEQYF